One sample yielded the 27 T cell receptor beta chains listed below, sequenced in a study of OX40 agonist ivuxolimab in advanced cancers. Library method: the immunoSEQ multiplex PCR assay. Entries here come from immuneACCESS through TCRdb and include only in-frame sequences with V and J called. Some clones fail to appear in such tables; in the studies checked, an unresolved V gene covers under half of the shortfall, and the cause of the remainder is unknown. In all, the sample holds 55,000 to 80,000 clones, and more than 70% of those were seen once. The top ten clonotypes cover 0.27% of the sample. The sequences come from CD4+ or CD8+ T cells sorted from blood, collected in a trial of the OX40 agonist ivuxolimab. Source of these receptors: an adult with an advanced solid tumor such as melanoma, head and neck, liver or kidney cancer.

This clone was detected once. The V and J genes are TRBV7-2 and TRBJ2-7; no reliable D call. The germline CDR1 and CDR2 sequences are SGHTA and FQGNSA. Trimming stripped 2 bases from V and 7 bases from J, with 6 bases between. The CDR3 totals 11 residues. CDR3 sequence: CASSLFREQYF. For the CDR3, the DNA is TGTGCCAGCAGCTTATTCCGTGAGCAGTACTTC.

This chain connects TRBV29-1 to TRBJ2-3; TRBD2 aligns across 7 bases. The germline gives CDR1 SQVTM, CDR2 ANQGSEA. Unmatched junction bases numbered 20, after V lost 6 bases and J lost 5 bases. The CDR3 totals 17 residues. The CDR3 region has the DNA TGCAGCGTCATGGGTGGAGCGGGAAGAGTTTGGGGAGATACGCAGTATTTT. Its translation is CSVMGGAGRVWGDTQYF.

CDR3 sequence: CASNPGQGPFSGRAAHEQYF. In nucleotides, the CDR3 is TGTGCCAGCAATCCGGGACAGGGTCCCTTTAGCGGGAGGGCCGCCCACGAGCAGTACTTC. This chain connects TRBV28 to TRBJ2-7; 11 bases map to TRBD2. J lost 5 bases, V lost 7 bases, and 25 bases had no gene match. In germline, CDR1 is MDHEN, CDR2 SYDVKM. The CDR3 has 20 amino acids.

The chain is built from TRBV27 and TRBJ1-2; 9 bases are shared with TRBD1. This CDR3 comprises 16 residues. The junction had 12 bases not matched to a gene; V was cut back by 6 bases and J by 4 bases. Germline values: CDR1 MNHEY, CDR2 SMNVEV (reference sequence). The CDR3 reads CASRTMPGQGSYGYTF. The CDR3 bases are TGTGCCAGCAGGACTATGCCGGGACAGGGAAGCTATGGCTACACCTTC.

This chain connects TRBV7-9 to TRBJ2-3, with 13 bases matching TRBD2. From germline, CDR1 is SEHNR and CDR2 FQNEAQ (reference sequence). This CDR3 is 17 amino acids long. Trimming cost V 0 bases and J 1 base; bases outside gene matches: 1. The CDR3 region is CASSLAGLAGGTDTQYF. The CDR3 DNA reads as TGTGCCAGCAGCTTAGCAGGACTAGCGGGAGGCACAGATACGCAGTATTTT.

The rearrangement joins TRBV7-8 to TRBJ2-2; 9 bases are shared with TRBD2. The V gene's germline CDR1 is SGHVS and CDR2 FQNEAQ. The V segment lost 7 bases and the J segment 6 bases; nucleotides outside the gene matches: 9. This CDR3 contains 15 residues. CDR3 in amino acids: CASNTLAGVAGELFF. As DNA, the CDR3 is TGTGCCAGCAATACGTTAGCGGGAGTTGCCGGGGAGCTGTTTTTT.

This clone has only a few counts. This rearrangement joins TRBV6-5 to TRBJ1-5; 9 nucleotides line up with TRBD1. The CDR3 is 15 amino acids. Germline-derived CDR1 and CDR2 are MNHEY and SVGAGI. With 6 bases clipped from V and 6 bases from J, the junction kept 9 bases outside the gene matches. CDR3 bases: TGTGCCAGCAGGGAAACAGGGGGCGCTTTTCAGCCCCAGCATTTT. Its translation is CASRETGGAFQPQHF.

Regarding this clone: This same CDR3 is encoded by further DNA sequences in the sample. This CDR3 reads CSARLETQYF. The CDR3 DNA reads TGCAGTGCTAGGTTGGAGACCCAGTACTTC. The V call is TRBV20-1, the J call TRBJ2-5; D is ambiguous. This CDR3 spans 10 amino acids. The germline gives CDR1 DFQATT, CDR2 SNEGSKA (reference sequence). Deletions cut 3 bases from V and 5 bases from J, with 4 bases between.

The chain employs TRBV19 and TRBJ1-5; D is undetermined. The CDR3 is 15 residues long. The germline CDR1 and CDR2 sequences are LNHDA and SQIVND (reference sequence). V lost 8 bases, J lost 0 bases, and 14 bases lay in between. The CDR3 nucleotides read TGTGCCAGTGCAGCCCAGACTAATAGCAATCAGCCCCAGCATTTT. This encodes CASAAQTNSNQPQHF. The variable domain in full, with the rest retrieved from reference TRBV19 and TRBJ1-5, is DGGITQSPKYLFRKEGQNVTLSCEQNLNHDAMYWYRQDPGQGLRLIYYSQIVNDFQKGDIAEGYSVSREKKESFPLTVTSAQKNPTAFYLCASAAQTNSNQPQHFGDGTRLSIL.

The chain links TRBV4-3 to TRBJ2-1, with TRBD2 matching over 7 bases. The CDR3 runs 13 residues. V gave up 1 base and J gave up 9 bases; unmatched junction bases: 3. The V gene's germline CDR1 is LGHNA and CDR2 YSLEER. The CDR3, as DNA: TGCGCCAGCAGCCAAGCGACTAGCAGTGAGCAGTTCTTC. It yields the protein CASSQATSSEQFF.

J is TRBJ2-3 and V is TRBV27; tentatively, D is TRBD2 (7 bases). There are 17 residues in the CDR3. Germline V gene sequence: CDR1 MNHEY, CDR2 SMNVEV (reference sequence). The germline V and J ends were trimmed by 4 bases and 0 bases, with 17 bases remaining between them. The CDR3 loop is CASSWGRGGVSTDTQYF. The CDR3 DNA reads as TGTGCCAGCAGTTGGGGTAGGGGGGGAGTTAGCACAGATACGCAGTATTTT.

V and J are TRBV6-6 and TRBJ1-5; D is perhaps TRBD1 (6 bases). CDR3 length: 13 amino acids. Germline lookup yields CDR1 MNHNY and CDR2 SVGAGI (reference sequence). Trimming took 4 bases from V and 3 from J, leaving 7 bases between them. DNA of the CDR3: TGTGCCAGCAGTTGGGACAACAATCAGCCCCAGCATTTT. Its protein is CASSWDNNQPQHF.

This clone appeared a single time. CDR3 protein: CASSLSSGVRTGELFF. The CDR3 nucleotides are TGTGCCAGCAGCTTGTCGTCGGGAGTAAGAACCGGGGAGCTGTTTTTT. The chain couples TRBV5-4 to TRBJ2-2; a possible D gene is TRBD2 (6 bases). The V gene's germline CDR1 is SGHNT and CDR2 YYREEE (reference sequence). The V gene lost 1 base and the J gene lost 5 bases, with 15 bases spanning the gap. This CDR3 is 16 amino acids long.

The J gene is TRBJ2-1, the V gene TRBV2; 8 bases are a match to TRBD2. This CDR3 comprises 15 residues. The germline V gene has CDR1 SNHLY and CDR2 FYNNEI. Trimming removed 7 bases from V and 1 base from J; junction bases left unmatched: 6. CDR3 nucleotides: TGTGCCAGCACCTTAGCGGGACCTTCCTACAATGAGCAGTTCTTC. Protein product: CASTLAGPSYNEQFF.

The CDR3 DNA is TGTGCCAGCAGGCAAGACTACCTGCAAGAGACCCAGTACTTC. As protein: CASRQDYLQETQYF. The chain combines TRBV11-3 with TRBJ2-5; tentatively, D is TRBD2 (5 bases). In germline, CDR1 is SGHNT, CDR2 YENEEA. The CDR3 consists of 14 residues. V lost 6 bases, J lost 2 bases, and 13 bases lay in between.

The CDR3 is CASSLAFAENYGYTF. The CDR3 DNA reads TGTGCCAGCAGCTTAGCGTTCGCAGAAAACTATGGCTACACCTTC. J is TRBJ1-2 and V is TRBV7-2; D is undetermined. This CDR3 is built from 15 residues. Germline V gene lookup returns CDR1 SGHTA and CDR2 FQGNSA. Trimming left V 0 bases short and J 2 bases short, with 10 bases between.

This clone was observed once. The chain recombines TRBV15 with TRBJ2-1; 7 bases fit TRBD2. From germline, CDR1 is LNHNV and CDR2 YYDKDF (reference sequence). This CDR3 has 13 residues. V shed 2 bases and J 9 bases; nucleotides not matched to a gene: 4. The CDR3 protein is CATSRNSGGEQFF. DNA of the CDR3: TGTGCCACCAGCAGAAATTCGGGGGGTGAGCAGTTCTTC. Full variable domain (outside the CDR3, taken from reference TRBV15 and TRBJ2-1): DAMVIQNPRYQVTQFGKPVTLSCSQTLNHNVMYWYQQKSSQAPKLLFHYYDKDFNNEADTPDNFQSRRPNTSFCFLDIRSPGLGDTAMYLCATSRNSGGEQFFGPGTRLTVL.

A word on this clone: Its ends do not fully match the called genes, so a read error is possible. V gene TRBV28 combines with J gene TRBJ2-7; D might be TRBD2 (6 bases). The CDR3 runs 12 residues. Germline values: CDR1 MDHEN, CDR2 SYDVKM. The CDR3 spells CASTGDSHEQYF. In nucleotides, the CDR3 is TGTGCCAGCACCGGGGACTCCCACGAGCAGTACTTC.

The genes are TRBV11-3 and TRBJ2-7; 14 bases are a match to TRBD2. After removal of 5 bases from V and 4 bases from J, the junction contained 4 bases not matched to a gene. The CDR3 runs to 15 residues. Per germline, CDR1 SGHNT and CDR2 YENEEA. This chain's CDR3 is CASSDRLAGGYEQYF. The DNA for the CDR3 is TGTGCCAGCAGCGACCGACTAGCGGGAGGGTACGAGCAGTACTTC.

The V gene is TRBV6-6, the J gene TRBJ2-3; possible D gene TRBD2, 6 bases. Trimming took off 6 bases at V and 5 bases at J, with 12 bases between the two ends. Germline V lookup: CDR1 MNHNY, CDR2 SVGAGI (reference sequence). The CDR3 has 13 amino acids. Written as DNA, the CDR3 is TGTGCCAGCAGGGAGGGAGGTGGAGATACGCAGTATTTT. This encodes CASREGGGDTQYF.

The V and J genes are TRBV11-2 and TRBJ2-7; no clear D gene. The germline CDR1 and CDR2 sequences are SGHAT and FQNNGV. The CDR3 has 13 amino acids. V was shortened by 5 bases and J by 4 bases, with 12 bases between the two germline ends. The CDR3: CASSPDRPYEQYF. DNA for the CDR3: TGTGCCAGCAGCCCAGACCGACCTTACGAGCAGTACTTC.

The chain has TRBV14 and TRBJ2-1; 11 positions match TRBD2. There are 16 residues in the CDR3. Germline V gives CDR1 SGHDN, CDR2 FVKESK. V gave up 4 bases and J gave up 3 bases; unmatched junction bases: 5. In DNA, the CDR3 is TGTGCCAGCAGCCCCCCGGGACTAGCGGTCTACAATGAGCAGTTCTTC. Translated: CASSPPGLAVYNEQFF.

The rearrangement links TRBV10-1 to TRBJ2-3; TRBD1 matches at 9 bases. After removal of 5 bases from V and 2 bases from J, the junction contained 5 bases not matched to a gene. From germline, CDR1 is WNHNN and CDR2 SYGVQD (reference sequence). The CDR3 is 15 residues long. CDR3 sequence (DNA): TGCGCCAGCAGTCGGGACAGGGAGGCCACAGATACGCAGTATTTT. It codes for CASSRDREATDTQYF.

This clone has only one observation. This chain uses TRBV2 with TRBJ2-5; 7 bases fit TRBD1. V dropped 8 bases and J dropped 1; count of bases not matched to a gene: 4. CDR3 length: 13 residues. Germline V gene sequence: CDR1 SNHLY, CDR2 FYNNEI. The CDR3 reads CASHRGSQETQYF. In DNA form, the CDR3 reads TGTGCCAGCCACAGGGGTTCCCAAGAGACCCAGTACTTC.

This chain links TRBV11-2 with TRBJ2-1; 9 nucleotides match TRBD1. Trimming removed 6 bases from V and 7 bases from J; junction bases left unmatched: 10. The CDR3 runs to 15 residues. Germline V gene sequence: CDR1 SGHAT, CDR2 FQNNGV. The CDR3 sequence: CASSPQGALRNEQFF. The CDR3 nucleotides are TGTGCCAGCAGTCCACAGGGGGCGTTGAGGAATGAGCAGTTCTTC.

CDR3 nucleotide sequence: TGTGCCAGCAGATTTGAGAACACCGGGGAGCTGTTTTTT. Protein product: CASRFENTGELFF. This sequence joins TRBV28 and TRBJ2-2; D unresolved. Deletions cut 6 bases from V and 1 base from J, with 6 bases between. Germline CDR1 is MDHEN and CDR2 is SYDVKM. The CDR3 consists of 13 residues.

The DNA for the CDR3 is TGTGCCAGCAGCTTAGTCGGGGGGCTGTACACTGAAGCTTTCTTT. It codes for CASSLVGGLYTEAFF. The V and J genes are TRBV11-2 and TRBJ1-1; maybe TRBD1 (6 bases). The CDR3 is made up of 15 amino acids. V shed 1 base and J shed 3 bases, with 12 bases lying between them. CDR1 SGHAT and CDR2 FQNNGV come from the germline V gene.